One and the same sample provided the 22 T cell receptor beta chains below, sequenced in a study of CD8 T cells in ankylosing spondylitis. TCRdb processed the 5' RACE reads anew with MiXCR; each CDR3 protein has one entry. The data contain roughly 170,000 distinct CDR3 sequences, approximately 9% of them seen just once; the ten biggest clones take up around 15%. What was sequenced was blood, either unsorted or a sorted T cell fraction (not recorded which). Source of these receptors: a female donor with ankylosing spondylitis or in good health (not recorded which).

This clonotype was counted at least ten times. CDR3 residues: CASSLGTDSNQPQHF. In DNA form, the CDR3 reads TGCGCCAGCAGCTTGGGGACAGATAGCAATCAGCCCCAGCATTTT. The chain has TRBV5-1 and TRBJ1-5; tentative D call: TRBD1 (6 bases). The length of the CDR3 is 15 residues. CDR1 is SGHRS and CDR2 is YFSETQ in the germline V gene. Trimming stripped 0 bases from V and 0 bases from J, with 7 bases between.

This clonotype was recorded a few times. CDR3 nucleotide sequence: TGCGCCAGCAGGGGAGGATCAGGAGATACGCAGTATTTT. Translation: CASRGGSGDTQYF. This rearrangement joins TRBV4-3 to TRBJ2-3; D may be TRBD2 (6 bases). The ends were cut back, 6 bases at V and 5 bases at J, with 12 bases in the middle. This CDR3 is 13 amino acids long. CDR1 is LGHNA and CDR2 is YSLEER in the germline V gene.

This chain connects TRBV7-9 to TRBJ2-1; D is perhaps TRBD1 (5 bases). The CDR3 runs to 14 residues. The V gene's germline CDR1 is SEHNR and CDR2 FQNEAQ (reference sequence). The V gene lost 1 base and the J gene lost 8 bases, with 12 bases spanning the gap. In DNA form, the CDR3 reads TGTGCCAGCAGCTTAGGGCAGGGTCTCGATGAGCAGTTCTTC. It codes for CASSLGQGLDEQFF.

The sample holds a few counts of this clonotype. The V and J genes are TRBV4-2 and TRBJ2-7; 13 positions agree with TRBD2. V lost 0 bases to trimming and J lost 3 bases; unmatched junction nucleotides: 2. The CDR3 spans 16 residues. From germline, CDR1 is LGHNA and CDR2 YNFKEQ. Written as DNA, the CDR3 is TGTGCCAGCAGCCAAGAGCGACTAGCGGGAGGCTACGAGCAGTACTTC. Amino acid sequence: CASSQERLAGGYEQYF.

This clonotype was seen a handful of times. CDR3 in DNA: TGTGCCAGCAGCCCTTGGGAGTTCACAGATACGCAGTATTTT. Protein product: CASSPWEFTDTQYF. The rearrangement joins TRBV9 to TRBJ2-3; D perhaps matches TRBD2 (5 bases). Germline-derived CDR1 and CDR2 are SGDLS and YYNGEE. Trimming took 4 bases from V and 2 from J, leaving 11 bases between them. The CDR3 is 14 amino acids.

This rearrangement joins TRBV7-2 to TRBJ2-7; D tentatively fits TRBD1 or TRBD2 (7 bases each). V was cut by 2 bases and J by 4 bases, with 18 bases left in between. The CDR3 has 16 residues. The germline gives CDR1 SGHTA, CDR2 FQGNSA. This chain's CDR3 is CASSLWGGQNQYEQYF. CDR3 DNA: TGTGCCAGCAGCTTATGGGGGGGACAGAATCAATACGAGCAGTACTTC.

There are a few counts of this clonotype. The gene calls are TRBV11-2 and TRBJ2-7; 9 nucleotides agree with TRBD2. The CDR3 contains 16 residues. In germline, CDR1 is SGHAT, CDR2 FQNNGV. Trimming cost V 5 bases and J 5 bases; bases outside gene matches: 13. CDR3 amino acids: CASSHTYSGRFNEQYF. CDR3 DNA sequence: TGTGCCAGCAGCCACACATATAGCGGGAGATTCAACGAGCAGTACTTC.

This clonotype has more than one count but fewer than ten. This chain's CDR3 is CASSLRESGRAETQYF. The CDR3 DNA follows: TGTGCCAGCAGTTTAAGAGAGTCCGGGAGGGCCGAGACCCAGTACTTC. The V call is TRBV12-3 or TRBV12-4, the J call TRBJ2-5; 8 nucleotides agree with TRBD2. Trimming cost V 2 bases and J 5 bases; bases outside gene matches: 10. This CDR3 has 16 residues.

This clonotype was counted a few times. The chain joins TRBV3-1 to TRBJ2-7; 7 bases agree with TRBD2. Germline assignment: CDR1 LGHDT and CDR2 YNNKEL (reference sequence). V shed 0 bases, J shed 1 base, and the junction held 12 bases outside the gene matches. There are 18 residues in the CDR3. CDR3 nucleotide sequence: TGTGCCAGCAGCCAAGATCTTGGCGGGAGTATTAATTCCTACGAGCAGTACTTC. The encoded protein is CASSQDLGGSINSYEQYF.

The V and J genes are TRBV7-1 and TRBJ2-7; tentative D call: TRBD2 (5 bases). TRBV7-1 is noted as an ORF with a role that remains uncertain. The germline V and J ends were trimmed by 2 bases and 2 bases, with 22 bases remaining between them. The CDR3 has 18 amino acids. This CDR3 reads CASSSSISVGPRAYEQYF. The CDR3 DNA follows: TGTGCCAGCAGCTCATCTATATCTGTCGGCCCGCGGGCCTACGAGCAGTACTTC.

V is TRBV20-1 and J is TRBJ2-6, with D possibly called TRBD1 or TRBD2 (5 bases each). The CDR3 is made up of 16 amino acids. V was shortened by 3 bases and J by 2 bases, with 14 bases between the two germline ends. Germline V gives CDR1 DFQATT, CDR2 SNEGSKA (reference sequence). The CDR3 here is CSARGRELAGANVLTF. In DNA form, the CDR3 reads TGCAGTGCTAGGGGCAGGGAGCTCGCTGGGGCCAACGTCCTGACTTTC.

The chain couples TRBV25-1 to TRBJ2-4, with a possible D match to TRBD1 (5 bases). Germline CDR1 reads MGHDK; CDR2 reads SYGVNS. The V gene lost 5 bases and the J gene lost 4 bases, with 15 bases spanning the gap. This CDR3 has 15 amino acids. This chain's CDR3 is CASSYLVGAKNIQYF. Here the CDR3 DNA reads TGTGCCAGCAGTTATCTTGTAGGGGCGAAAAACATTCAGTACTTC.

This clonotype occurred a few times. J is TRBJ2-7 and V is TRBV11-2, with D possibly TRBD1 on 6 matching bases. Germline V gives CDR1 SGHAT, CDR2 FQNNGV. The ends were cut back, 3 bases at V and 2 bases at J, with 11 bases in the middle. The CDR3 is 14 amino acids. CDR3 sequence: CASSLLQGAYEQYF. DNA for the CDR3: TGTGCCAGCAGCTTGTTACAGGGAGCCTACGAGCAGTACTTC.

The gene calls are TRBV27 and TRBJ1-5; D is uncertain. The CDR3 covers 13 residues. Trimming shortened V by 4 bases and J by 7 bases, and 11 bases separated the two germline ends. Germline CDR1 is MNHEY and CDR2 is SMNVEV (reference sequence). The CDR3 DNA is TGTGCCAGCAGTTCCAGGCCCCCCCAGCCCCAGCATTTT. It specifies CASSSRPPQPQHF.

This clonotype has more than one count but fewer than ten. The gene calls are TRBV29-1 and TRBJ2-1; 7 nucleotides match TRBD2. The CDR3 has 14 residues. Germline lookup yields CDR1 SQVTM and CDR2 ANQGSEA. The J segment lost 5 bases and the V segment lost 7 bases, leaving 11 bases of the junction unmatched. The CDR3 DNA reads as TGCAGCGCCGAGGGGCTAGCGGCCCACAATGAGCAGTTCTTC. Protein product: CSAEGLAAHNEQFF.

This clonotype was found a few times. No DNA is shown, since the ends of the CDR3 on it are uncertain; the CDR3 is the one TCRdb lists. CDR3: CASILGLAGGWEQFF. This rearrangement joins TRBV6-2 or TRBV6-3 to TRBJ2-1; TRBD2, the table's D call, lacks a check against the DNA. CDR1 is MNHEY, CDR2 SVGEGT, per germline. The CDR3 totals 15 residues, both ends included.

About this clonotype itself: A much larger clone lies one base from this, so it may be a read error. The V and J genes are TRBV28 and TRBJ2-7; a weak D match, TRBD2 (6 bases). The CDR3 runs 13 residues. CDR1 and CDR2 (germline): MDHEN, SYDVKM. The CDR3 DNA reads as TGTGCCAGCAGTTTAGGGGAGGACTACGAGCAGCACTTC. This codes for CASSLGEDYEQHF.

A few counts support this clonotype. CDR3 sequence reads: CASRQGSEGEQYF. In nucleotides, the CDR3 is TGTGCCAGCAGACAGGGGTCCGAAGGGGAGCAGTACTTC. The genes are TRBV7-9 and TRBJ2-7, with 7 bases matching TRBD1. With 6 bases clipped from V and 7 bases from J, the junction kept 9 bases outside the gene matches. The CDR3 runs to 13 residues. From germline, CDR1 is SEHNR and CDR2 FQNEAQ (reference sequence).

The J gene is TRBJ2-2, the V gene TRBV20-1; 11 bases align to TRBD2. V dropped 1 base and J dropped 6; count of bases not matched to a gene: 10. The CDR3 has 17 residues. Germline V gives CDR1 DFQATT, CDR2 SNEGSKA (reference sequence). CDR3 coding DNA: TGCAGTGCTAGAGGCCCGAAACTAGCGGGGGCCGCCGGGGAGCTGTTTTTT. It translates to CSARGPKLAGAAGELFF.

This clonotype was counted between two and nine times. The chain is built from TRBV24-1 and TRBJ2-1; TRBD2 agrees at 14 bases. V lost 3 bases to trimming and J lost 7 bases; unmatched junction nucleotides: 4. The germline CDR1 and CDR2 sequences are KGHDR and SFDVKD. The CDR3 runs to 16 residues. The CDR3 DNA reads as TGTGCCACCAGTGATCTGACTAGCGGGAGGGAAAATGAGCAGTTCTTC. Its protein is CATSDLTSGRENEQFF.

This clonotype was counted many times. V gene TRBV9 combines with J gene TRBJ2-3, with TRBD2 matching over 7 bases. CDR1 SGDLS and CDR2 YYNGEE come from the germline V gene. CDR3 length equals 14 residues. Trimming removed 4 bases from V and 0 bases from J; junction bases left unmatched: 2. CDR3 in DNA: TGTGCCAGCAGCATTAGCGGGAGCACAGATACGCAGTATTTT. Its protein is CASSISGSTDTQYF.

This clonotype was detected a few times. The J gene is TRBJ1-2, the V gene TRBV19; D gene unclear. CDR1 and CDR2 from the germline V gene are LNHDA and SQIVND (reference sequence). The CDR3 is 16 amino acids. The V end was cut by 7 bases, the J end by 4 bases, with 22 bases between. The CDR3 protein is CASTSGGYQIFYGYTF. The CDR3 nucleotides are TGTGCCAGTACAAGTGGAGGTTACCAGATTTTCTATGGCTACACCTTC.